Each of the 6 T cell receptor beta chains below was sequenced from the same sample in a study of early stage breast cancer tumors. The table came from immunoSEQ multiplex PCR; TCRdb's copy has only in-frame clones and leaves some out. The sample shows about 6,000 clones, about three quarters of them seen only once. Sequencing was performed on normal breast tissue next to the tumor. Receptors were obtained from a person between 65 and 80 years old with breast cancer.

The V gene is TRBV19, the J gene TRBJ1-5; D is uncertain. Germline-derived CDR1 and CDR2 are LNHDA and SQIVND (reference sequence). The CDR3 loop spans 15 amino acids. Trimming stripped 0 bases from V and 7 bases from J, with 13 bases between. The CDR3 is CASSIDRGFRQPQHF. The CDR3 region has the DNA TGTGCCAGTAGTATAGATCGCGGATTCCGACAGCCCCAGCATTTT.

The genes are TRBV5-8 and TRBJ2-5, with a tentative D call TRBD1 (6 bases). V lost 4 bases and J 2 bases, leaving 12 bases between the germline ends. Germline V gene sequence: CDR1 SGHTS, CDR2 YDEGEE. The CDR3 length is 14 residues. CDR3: CASSPGQRQETQYF. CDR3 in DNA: TGTGCCAGCAGCCCCGGACAGCGGCAAGAGACCCAGTACTTC. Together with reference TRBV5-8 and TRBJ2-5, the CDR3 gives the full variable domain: EAGVTQSPTHLIKTRGQQATLRCSPISGHTSVYWYQQALGLGLQFLLWYDEGEERNRGNFPPRFSGRQFPNYSSELNVNALELEDSALYLCASSPGQRQETQYFGPGTRLLVL.

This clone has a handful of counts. As DNA, the CDR3 is TGTGCCAGCAGCTCCCGCGCGGGGGCGGCAGATACGCAGTATTTT. It codes for CASSSRAGAADTQYF. The chain has TRBV11-3 and TRBJ2-3, with D possibly being TRBD2 (7 bases). Between the trimmed V and J ends, which lost 4 bases and 4 bases, there was a span of 15 bases. CDR3 length: 15 residues. Germline assignment: CDR1 SGHNT and CDR2 YENEEA.

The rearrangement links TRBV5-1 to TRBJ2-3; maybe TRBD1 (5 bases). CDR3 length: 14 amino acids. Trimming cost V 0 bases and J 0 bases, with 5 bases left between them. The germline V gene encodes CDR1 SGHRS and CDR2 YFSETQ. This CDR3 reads CASSLGQSTDTQYF. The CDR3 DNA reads TGCGCCAGCAGCTTGGGACAGAGCACAGATACGCAGTATTTT.

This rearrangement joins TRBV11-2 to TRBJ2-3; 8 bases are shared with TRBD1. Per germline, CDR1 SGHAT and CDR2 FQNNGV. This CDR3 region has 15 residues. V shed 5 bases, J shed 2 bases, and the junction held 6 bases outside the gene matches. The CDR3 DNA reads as TGTGCCAGCAGCCCCGACAGGGGCTACACAGATACGCAGTATTTT. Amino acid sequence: CASSPDRGYTDTQYF.

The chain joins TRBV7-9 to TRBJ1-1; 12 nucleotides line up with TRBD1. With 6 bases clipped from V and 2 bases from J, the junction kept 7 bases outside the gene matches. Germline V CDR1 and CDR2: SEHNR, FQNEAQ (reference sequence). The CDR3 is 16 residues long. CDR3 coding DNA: TGTGCCAGCAGTCGCCGGGACAGGGGGCGAAACACTGAAGCTTTCTTT. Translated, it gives CASSRRDRGRNTEAFF.